This paragraph covers one T cell receptor beta chain sequence. Its antigen is still unknown. Clones were read by immunoSEQ multiplex PCR, and TCRdb kept only the in-frame ones, dropping some. The table lists over 70,000 clones, 70% to 80% of them singletons. Germline lookup yields CDR1 LNHDA and CDR2 SQIVND (reference sequence). After removal of 6 bases from V and 5 bases from J, the junction contained 9 bases not matched to a gene. The CDR3 contains 14 residues. This record belongs to a study of T cell responses to AZD1222 COVID-19 vaccine. The study, taken as a whole, reports: Recipients of two AZD1222 doses showed rising Spike-specific TCR breadth and depth. Variant regions that are unmutated are reportedly the target of nearly half of spike-specific TCRs.

The clonotype was recovered from an adult who received the MenACWY meningococcal vaccine as a control. The input for sequencing was peripheral blood, taken 28 days after the second dose of the MenACWY control vaccine. The V call is TRBV19, the J call TRBJ1-1; 7 bases align to TRBD1. This chain's CDR3 is CASSNTGVGTEAFF. CDR3 bases: TGTGCCAGTAGCAACACAGGGGTAGGGACTGAAGCTTTCTTT.